The 6 T cell receptor beta chains presented below share a single source sample, sequenced in a study of blood T cells in healthy people across ages (dated by TCRdb to 2015 to 2017). Library preparation employed 5' RACE. The run used an Illumina HiSeq 2500. A second PCR of roughly 7 to 11 cycles was performed with a sample-barcoded 5' primer and a J-beta primer mix. The public reads were reanalyzed by TCRdb: fastp trimming at Q25, MiXCR alignment, in-frame beta chains only. Each CDR3 protein gets just one entry, which takes the most common genes and DNA from the rows behind it. The sample table holds about 830,000 distinct CDR3 sequences, of which 58% were seen once. 20% to 25% of the sample belongs to the ten largest clones. Sample: blood. Source of these receptors: a man under 40 in good health.

This chain links TRBV20-1 with TRBJ2-1; no reliable D call. The CDR3 has 11 residues. Trimming stripped 6 bases from V and 6 bases from J, with 9 bases between. CDR1 is DFQATT and CDR2 is SNEGSKA in the germline V gene (reference sequence). CDR3 in amino acids: CSAIRSNEQFF. The CDR3 coding sequence is TGCAGTGCCATTAGGAGCAATGAGCAGTTCTTC.

The genes are TRBV5-5 and TRBJ1-1, with a possible D match to TRBD1 (6 bases). Germline CDR1 is SGHKS and CDR2 is YYEKEE (reference sequence). Trimming shortened V by 7 bases and J by 2 bases, and 18 bases separated the two germline ends. The CDR3 consists of 15 residues. In DNA form, the CDR3 reads TGTGCCAGCCTAAATGACAGGCGGCCCAACACTGAAGCTTTCTTT. Encoded protein: CASLNDRRPNTEAFF. The full variable domain, with the rest looked up from reference TRBV5-5 and TRBJ1-1, is DAGVTQSPTHLIKTRGQQVTLRCSPISGHKSVSWYQQVLGQGPQFIFQYYEKEERGRGNFPDRFSARQFPNYSSELNVNALLLGDSALYLCASLNDRRPNTEAFFGQGTRLTVV.

The chain links TRBV6-2 or TRBV6-3 to TRBJ1-5, with D perhaps TRBD1 (5 bases). V lost 6 bases, J lost 4 bases, and 13 bases lay in between. CDR1 and CDR2 (germline): MNHEY, SVGEGT. The CDR3 has 14 amino acids. DNA of the CDR3: TGTGCCAGCAGAACCGGGACCCGGAATCAGCCCCAGCATTTT. Its protein is CASRTGTRNQPQHF.

The chain joins TRBV6-5 to TRBJ2-1; perhaps TRBD2 as D (5 bases). Germline CDR1 MNHEY, CDR2 SVGAGI. CDR3 length: 15 amino acids. The germline V and J ends were trimmed by 6 bases and 5 bases, with 17 bases remaining between them. CDR3 nucleotide sequence: TGTGCCAGCAGCCCGGGGTACTCTGAGAACAATGAGCAGTTCTTC. Amino acid sequence: CASSPGYSENNEQFF.

Comment on this clonotype: Being one base from a much bigger clone, this may be a read error. The J gene is TRBJ1-4, the V gene TRBV5-5; D is unclear. Germline values: CDR1 SGHKS, CDR2 YYEKEE (reference sequence). The CDR3 spans 13 residues. Trimming took off 0 bases at V and 8 bases at J, with 8 bases between the two ends. The DNA of the CDR3 is TGTGCCAGCAGCTTGGAAGATTACGAAAAACTGTTTTTT. Amino acids: CASSLEDYEKLFF.

This clonotype showed up just a few times. The CDR3 coding sequence is TGTGCCAGCAGCCCTACAGGGGGGGCCTACAATGAGCAGTTCTTC. It encodes CASSPTGGAYNEQFF. This sequence joins TRBV7-9 and TRBJ2-1, with D perhaps matching TRBD1 (8 bases). CDR1 and CDR2 (germline): SEHNR, FQNEAQ (reference sequence). The CDR3 consists of 15 residues. V was cut by 5 bases and J by 2 bases, with 13 bases left in between.